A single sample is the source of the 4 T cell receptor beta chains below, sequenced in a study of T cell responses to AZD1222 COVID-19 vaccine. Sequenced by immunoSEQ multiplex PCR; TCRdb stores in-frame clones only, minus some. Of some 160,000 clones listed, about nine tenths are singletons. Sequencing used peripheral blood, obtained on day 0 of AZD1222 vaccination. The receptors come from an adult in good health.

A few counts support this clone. CDR3 in DNA: TGCGCCAGCAGCCAGGGACTAGCGGGAGGGAACAACCACGAGCAGTACTTC. Translated: CASSQGLAGGNNHEQYF. This chain links TRBV4-1 with TRBJ2-7, with 16 bases aligning to TRBD2. Losses at the gene ends were 3 bases for V and 5 bases for J; bases not matched to a gene: 7. In germline, CDR1 is MGHRA, CDR2 YSYEKL. The CDR3 extends over 17 amino acids.

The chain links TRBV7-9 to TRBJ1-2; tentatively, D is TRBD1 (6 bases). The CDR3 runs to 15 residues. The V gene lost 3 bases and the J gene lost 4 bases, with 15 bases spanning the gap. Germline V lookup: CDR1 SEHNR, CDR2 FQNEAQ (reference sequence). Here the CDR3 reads CASSLGTTKLYGYTF. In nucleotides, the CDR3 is TGTGCCAGCAGCTTGGGGACAACTAAGCTCTATGGCTACACCTTC.

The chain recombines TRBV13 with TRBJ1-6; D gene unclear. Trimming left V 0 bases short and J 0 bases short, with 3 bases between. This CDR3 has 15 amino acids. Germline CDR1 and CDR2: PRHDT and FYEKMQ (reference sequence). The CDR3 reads CASSLGSSYNSPLHF. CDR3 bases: TGTGCCAGCAGCTTAGGGAGCTCCTATAATTCACCCCTCCACTTT.

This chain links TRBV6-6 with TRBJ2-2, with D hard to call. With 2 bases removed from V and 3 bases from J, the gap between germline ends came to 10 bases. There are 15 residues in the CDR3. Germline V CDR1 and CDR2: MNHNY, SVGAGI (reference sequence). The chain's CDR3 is CASSYPPGDTGELFF. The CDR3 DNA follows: TGTGCCAGCAGTTACCCCCCAGGAGACACCGGGGAGCTGTTTTTT.